These 23 T cell receptor beta chains were all obtained from the same sample, sequenced in a study of PD-1 blockade in classical Hodgkin lymphoma. Every one of the patients relapsed after autologous stem cell transplantation (brentuximab vedotin exposure was variable). The data were produced by immunoSEQ multiplex PCR, yet TCRdb's version contains in-frame clones alone and is incomplete. This table has about 18,000 clones, about nine tenths appearing once. The input for sequencing was peripheral blood mononuclear cells (PBMCs), taken before the second cycle of nivolumab. These receptors were obtained from a human donor with classical Hodgkin lymphoma.

The chain carries TRBV12-5 and TRBJ2-1; 7 nucleotides agree with TRBD1. Germline V gives CDR1 LGHNT, CDR2 FRNRAP. The trim removed 4 bases at V and 4 bases at J, leaving 1 base unmatched. This CDR3 has 13 residues. The CDR3: CASGWGQYNEQFF. The CDR3 DNA follows: TGTGCTAGTGGTTGGGGACAGTACAATGAGCAGTTCTTC.

The CDR3 sequence: CASSPRRDGNTEAFF. The CDR3 DNA reads as TGTGCCAGCTCACCACGCCGGGACGGAAACACTGAAGCTTTCTTT. This chain uses TRBV18 with TRBJ1-1, with D possibly being TRBD1 (5 bases). The CDR3 runs 15 residues. Trimming took off 1 base at V and 2 bases at J, with 11 bases between the two ends. In germline, CDR1 is KGHSH, CDR2 LQKENI.

The chain employs TRBV6-1 and TRBJ1-1; 10 bases are shared with TRBD1. The V gene's germline CDR1 is MNHNS and CDR2 SASEGT. This CDR3 comprises 16 residues. V dropped 0 bases and J dropped 3; count of bases not matched to a gene: 4. Written as DNA, the CDR3 is TGTGCCAGCAGTGAAGCGGGACAGGGGCCGTACACTGAAGCTTTCTTT. It codes for CASSEAGQGPYTEAFF.

The chain carries TRBV7-9 and TRBJ2-5, with D unresolved. Germline assignment: CDR1 SEHNR and CDR2 FQNEAQ (reference sequence). The CDR3 contains 15 residues. The V gene lost 1 base and the J gene lost 5 bases, with 14 bases spanning the gap. The CDR3 nucleotides are TGTGCCAGCAGCTTAGTCAGTCTCTCGCTGGAGACCCAGTACTTC. Translated, it gives CASSLVSLSLETQYF.

CDR3 sequence (DNA): TGTGCCAGCAGCGCATCAGGGGTTAAGACCTACGAGCAGTACTTC. Translated: CASSASGVKTYEQYF. This chain uses TRBV7-9 with TRBJ2-7, with D possibly matching TRBD1 (6 bases). The CDR3 loop spans 15 amino acids. The germline V and J ends were trimmed by 5 bases and 2 bases, with 16 bases remaining between them. Germline lookup yields CDR1 SEHNR and CDR2 FQNEAQ (reference sequence).

The gene calls are TRBV27 and TRBJ2-1; possible D gene TRBD2, 5 bases. This CDR3 has 16 amino acids. Germline CDR1 reads MNHEY; CDR2 reads SMNVEV (reference sequence). V gave up 5 bases and J gave up 0 bases, with 14 bases separating them. In DNA form, the CDR3 reads TGTGCCAGCAGTCTAACCCGGGAAAGCTCCTACAATGAGCAGTTCTTC. Its translation is CASSLTRESSYNEQFF.

This chain links TRBV5-1 with TRBJ2-2; D gene uncertain. Germline V gives CDR1 SGHRS, CDR2 YFSETQ. Trimming pared 1 base from V and 0 bases from J, leaving 7 bases between. The CDR3 runs 15 residues. Here the CDR3 reads CASSLQDPNTGELFF. The CDR3 DNA sequence: TGCGCCAGCAGCTTGCAGGACCCGAACACCGGGGAGCTGTTTTTT.

This sequence joins TRBV9 and TRBJ1-1, with a possible D match to TRBD1 (6 bases). The CDR3 contains 13 residues. Germline V lookup: CDR1 SGDLS, CDR2 YYNGEE. Trimming stripped 0 bases from V and 6 bases from J, with 9 bases between. This CDR3 is CASSVAGVAEAFF. CDR3 nucleotides: TGTGCCAGCAGCGTAGCAGGGGTCGCTGAAGCTTTCTTT.

The chain carries TRBV7-9 and TRBJ1-2; TRBD1 might be the D (5 bases). CDR1 and CDR2 (germline): SEHNR, FQNEAQ (reference sequence). Trimming pared 4 bases from V and 4 bases from J, leaving 16 bases between. This CDR3 has 15 residues. CDR3 coding DNA: TGTGCCAGCAGCTCCAGCGGGGGGGAAAGCTATGGCTACACCTTC. Residues: CASSSSGGESYGYTF.

The chain is built from TRBV6-6 and TRBJ1-2; tentatively, D is TRBD1 (5 bases). This CDR3 region has 15 residues. Germline values: CDR1 MNHNY, CDR2 SVGAGI (reference sequence). The germline V and J ends were trimmed by 6 bases and 4 bases, with 18 bases remaining between them. DNA of the CDR3: TGTGCCAGCAGATTACGGGGCTCTGAGTCCTATGGCTACACCTTC. Translating gives CASRLRGSESYGYTF.

The chain carries TRBV5-1 and TRBJ1-1; weak D call: TRBD1 (5 bases). From germline, CDR1 is SGHRS and CDR2 YFSETQ. V dropped 1 base and J dropped 5 bases, with 12 bases sitting between them. The CDR3 totals 14 residues. The DNA of the CDR3 is TGCGCCAGCAGCTTGCTGGCAGAGGGGACTGAAGCTTTCTTT. It codes for CASSLLAEGTEAFF.

The chain recombines TRBV6-6 with TRBJ2-3; 8 bases match TRBD1. This CDR3 has 15 amino acids. The germline CDR1 and CDR2 sequences are MNHNY and SVGAGI (reference sequence). The ends lost 6 bases at V and 4 bases at J; junction bases unmatched: 9. The CDR3 here is CASRKPGQVADTQYF. In DNA, the CDR3 is TGTGCCAGCAGAAAACCGGGACAGGTGGCAGATACGCAGTATTTT.

J is TRBJ2-3 and V is TRBV2; TRBD2 matches 8 bases. The CDR3 runs to 17 residues. The germline V gene has CDR1 SNHLY and CDR2 FYNNEI. V shed 1 base and J 2 bases; nucleotides not matched to a gene: 8. The CDR3 loop is CASSEGSGGPFTDTQYF. The CDR3 DNA sequence: TGTGCCAGCAGTGAAGGAAGCGGGGGTCCCTTCACAGATACGCAGTATTTT.

This clone appeared a few times. The genes are TRBV2 and TRBJ2-7, with TRBD1 identical over 7 bases. The V and J ends lost 4 bases and 2 bases, in that order; junction bases with no gene match: 8. Germline V gene data show CDR1 as SNHLY and CDR2 as FYNNEI. The length of the CDR3 is 15 residues. The CDR3 coding sequence is TGTGCCAGCAGTGCCCGTTTAGGGGGCCCCTACGAGCAGTACTTC. Translating gives CASSARLGGPYEQYF.

The J gene is TRBJ2-3, the V gene TRBV4-3; D is ambiguous. CDR1 is LGHNA, CDR2 YSLEER, per germline. This CDR3 is built from 14 residues. The V and J ends lost 0 bases and 2 bases respectively, with 6 bases between them. The CDR3 spells CASSQDSITDTQYF. CDR3 DNA: TGCGCCAGCAGCCAAGATAGCATCACAGATACGCAGTATTTT.

J is TRBJ2-3 and V is TRBV4-2; 11 bases agree with TRBD1. J lost 4 bases, V lost 3 bases, and 3 bases had no gene match. Germline V gives CDR1 LGHNA, CDR2 YNFKEQ. The CDR3 has 15 residues. In DNA form, the CDR3 reads TGTGCCAGCAGCCACAGGGACAGGGGGGCAGATACGCAGTATTTT. Its protein is CASSHRDRGADTQYF.

This chain links TRBV18 with TRBJ2-3, with 8 bases identical to TRBD2. Per germline, CDR1 KGHSH and CDR2 LQKENI. There are 15 residues in the CDR3. J was trimmed by 3 bases and V by 6 bases; bases with no gene match: 8. CDR3 loop: CASSPPGGKTDTQYF. As DNA, the CDR3 is TGTGCCAGCTCTCCCCCGGGGGGGAAGACAGATACGCAGTATTTT.

The chain joins TRBV25-1 to TRBJ1-1; D not resolved. Per the germline V gene, CDR1 is MGHDK and CDR2 is SYGVNS. V dropped 4 bases and J dropped 2 bases, with 14 bases sitting between them. CDR3 length equals 15 residues. The CDR3 DNA follows: TGTGCCAGCAGTGGATCGGGGATCTTAAACACTGAAGCTTTCTTT. Protein: CASSGSGILNTEAFF.

The chain joins TRBV6-5 to TRBJ1-1; D unclear. This CDR3 comprises 15 residues. Germline values: CDR1 MNHEY, CDR2 SVGAGI. V lost 2 bases and J lost 1, with 11 bases in between. CDR3: CASSYNGRGNTEAFF. The CDR3 coding sequence is TGTGCCAGCAGTTACAACGGGCGGGGGAACACTGAAGCTTTCTTT.

J is TRBJ2-5 and V is TRBV6-5; D is perhaps TRBD1 (5 bases). The CDR3 contains 13 residues. Trimming pared 4 bases from V and 2 bases from J, leaving 8 bases between. From germline, CDR1 is MNHEY and CDR2 SVGAGI. The CDR3 DNA reads as TGTGCCAGCAGTTTACGACAGCAAGAGACCCAGTACTTC. Translation: CASSLRQQETQYF.

This clone was detected once. This chain links TRBV2 with TRBJ2-1; D not resolved. The CDR3 is 13 amino acids. Germline V gene lookup returns CDR1 SNHLY and CDR2 FYNNEI. Trimming left V 1 base short and J 9 bases short, with 10 bases between. CDR3 region: CASSEGATGEQFF. CDR3 in DNA: TGTGCCAGCAGTGAAGGGGCCACGGGTGAGCAGTTCTTC.

The V and J genes are TRBV7-2 and TRBJ2-5, with D perhaps assigned TRBD1 or TRBD2 (6 bases each). V shed 6 bases and J shed 5 bases, with 22 bases lying between them. CDR3 length: 16 residues. Germline-derived CDR1 and CDR2 are SGHTA and FQGNSA. CDR3 sequence (DNA): TGTGCCAGCAGTGGAGGGGGGTGGTTCAGTTCGGAGACCCAGTACTTC. Translation gives CASSGGGWFSSETQYF.

A few counts support this clone. The CDR3 nucleotides are TGTGCCAGCAGGACAGGGGGCGTGGGTGGCTACACCTTC. The encoded protein is CASRTGGVGGYTF. This chain joins TRBV6-5 and TRBJ1-2; 10 bases match TRBD1. Germline-derived CDR1 and CDR2 are MNHEY and SVGAGI. V shed 6 bases, J shed 7 bases, and the junction held 5 bases outside the gene matches. The CDR3 is 13 amino acids.